This T cell receptor beta chain was captured by sequencing in a study of cytomegalovirus exposure and HLA in healthy donors. V shed 5 bases and J shed 1 base, with 14 bases lying between them. Germline V gives CDR1 MNHNS, CDR2 SASEGT. CDR3 length equals 15 residues. About this clone: As yet, its antigen is unknown.

The study's findings and limits: Among TCR beta chains, those listed as cytomegalovirus-associated numbered some 170. Donors belonging to an Asian-associated ancestry cluster reportedly showed fewer N-insertions in productive TCRs than the approximately 690-donor mean, according to what a later analysis found.

Primers for the PCR totalled 60 Vbeta and 13 Jbeta. The data were produced by immunoSEQ multiplex PCR, yet TCRdb's version contains in-frame clones alone and is incomplete. Counted here are about 120,000 clones, 76% occurring once; the ten biggest clones make up 13%. The clonotype was recovered from a man between 25 and 39 years old in good health and CMV-seropositive. The sequencing input was PBMCs. This chain links TRBV6-1 with TRBJ1-1; no definite D call. The CDR3 DNA reads TGTGCCAGCAGTTCTCCCAACACGGGGAACACTGAAGCTTTCTTT. The encoded protein is CASSSPNTGNTEAFF.